This TCR beta chain originates from a study of OX40 agonist ivuxolimab in advanced cancers. Background on the study: Prior anti-PD-1, anti-PD-L1 or anti-CTLA-4 therapy did not bar entry, and less than 50% had some. Study-level points and caveats: Partial responders treated at 0.1-3.0 mg/kg exhibited clonal expansion among the lowest measured. CD8+ T cells showed, on average, more clonal expansion than CD4+ cells.

On this clone: The target antigen is unknown.

TCRdb's table, derived via immunoSEQ multiplex PCR, lists solely in-frame clones and lacks some. Among 95,000 to 100,000 clones listed, approximately 80% were seen once. Unmatched junction bases numbered 3, after V lost 0 bases and J lost 7 bases. Germline CDR1 is SGHTS and CDR2 is YDEGEE. The CDR3 sequence is 15 residues long. This rearrangement joins TRBV5-8 to TRBJ2-1, with 11 bases that match TRBD2. The sequence came from an adult with an advanced solid tumor such as melanoma, head and neck, liver or kidney cancer. The sequencing used CD4+ or CD8+ T cells sorted from blood, collected in a trial of the OX40 agonist ivuxolimab. The CDR3 DNA follows: TGTGCCAGCAGCTTGGGGGCTAGCGGGAGGAATGAGCAGTTCTTC. It specifies CASSLGASGRNEQFF.